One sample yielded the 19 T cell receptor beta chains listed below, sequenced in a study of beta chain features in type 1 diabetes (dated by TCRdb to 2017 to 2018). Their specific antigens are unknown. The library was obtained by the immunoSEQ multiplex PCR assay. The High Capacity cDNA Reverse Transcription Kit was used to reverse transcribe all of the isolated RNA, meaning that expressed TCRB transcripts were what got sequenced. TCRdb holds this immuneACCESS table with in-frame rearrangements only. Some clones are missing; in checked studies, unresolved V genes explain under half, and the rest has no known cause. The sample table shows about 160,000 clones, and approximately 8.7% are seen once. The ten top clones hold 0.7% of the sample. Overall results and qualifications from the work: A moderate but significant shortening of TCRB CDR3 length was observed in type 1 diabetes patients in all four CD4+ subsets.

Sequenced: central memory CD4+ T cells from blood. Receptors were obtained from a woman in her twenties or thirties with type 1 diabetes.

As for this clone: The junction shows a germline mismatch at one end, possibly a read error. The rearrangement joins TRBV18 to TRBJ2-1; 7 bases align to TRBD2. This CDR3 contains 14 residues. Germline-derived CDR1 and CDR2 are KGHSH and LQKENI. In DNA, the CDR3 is TGTACCAGCTCACCCTCGGGAGGTGGTCAGTCTCAGTTCTTC. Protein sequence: CTSSPSGGGQSQFF.

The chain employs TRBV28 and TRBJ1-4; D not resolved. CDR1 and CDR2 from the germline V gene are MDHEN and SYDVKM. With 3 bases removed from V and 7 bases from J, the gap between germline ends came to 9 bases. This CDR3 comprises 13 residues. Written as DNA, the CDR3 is TGTGCCAGCAGTTTCCCCTCAGTTGAAAAACTGTTTTTT. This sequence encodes CASSFPSVEKLFF.

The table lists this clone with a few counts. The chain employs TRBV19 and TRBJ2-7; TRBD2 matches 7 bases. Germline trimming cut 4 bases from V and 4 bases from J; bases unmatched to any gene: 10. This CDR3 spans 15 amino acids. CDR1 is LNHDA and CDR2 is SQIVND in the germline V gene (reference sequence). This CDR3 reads CASSTPGGRTYEQYF. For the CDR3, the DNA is TGTGCCAGTAGTACCCCGGGCGGGAGAACTTACGAGCAGTACTTC.

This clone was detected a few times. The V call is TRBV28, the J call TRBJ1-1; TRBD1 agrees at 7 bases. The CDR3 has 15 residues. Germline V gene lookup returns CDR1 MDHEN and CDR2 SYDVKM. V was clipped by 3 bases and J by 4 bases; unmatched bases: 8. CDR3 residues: CASSFSSRGSTEAFF. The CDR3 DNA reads TGTGCCAGCAGTTTTAGCTCCAGGGGGAGCACTGAAGCTTTCTTT. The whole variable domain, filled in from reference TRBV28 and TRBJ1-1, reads DVKVTQSSRYLVKRTGEKVFLECVQDMDHENMFWYRQDPGLGLRLIYFSYDVKMKEKGDIPEGYSVSREKKERFSLILESASTNQTSMYLCASSFSSRGSTEAFFGQGTRLTVV.

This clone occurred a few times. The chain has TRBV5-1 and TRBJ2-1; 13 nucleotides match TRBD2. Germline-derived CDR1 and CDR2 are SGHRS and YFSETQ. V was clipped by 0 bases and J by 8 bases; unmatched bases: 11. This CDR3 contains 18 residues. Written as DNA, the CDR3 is TGCGCCAGCAGCTTGGGACTAGCGGGAGGTCCATCATCCGATGAGCAGTTCTTC. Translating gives CASSLGLAGGPSSDEQFF.

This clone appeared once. Written as DNA, the CDR3 is TGTGCCAGCAGCCCTGGGGGGGCGTACAATGAGCAGTTCTTC. This translates into CASSPGGAYNEQFF. The rearrangement uses TRBV7-9 and TRBJ2-1; perhaps TRBD2 as D (7 bases). The CDR3 loop spans 14 amino acids. The germline gives CDR1 SEHNR, CDR2 FQNEAQ (reference sequence). Trimming stripped 5 bases from V and 4 bases from J, with 12 bases between.

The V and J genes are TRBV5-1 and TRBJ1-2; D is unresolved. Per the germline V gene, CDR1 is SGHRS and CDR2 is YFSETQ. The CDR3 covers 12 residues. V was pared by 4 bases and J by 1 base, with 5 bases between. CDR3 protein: CASSRDNYGYTF. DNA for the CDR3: TGCGCCAGCAGCCGGGATAACTATGGCTACACCTTC.

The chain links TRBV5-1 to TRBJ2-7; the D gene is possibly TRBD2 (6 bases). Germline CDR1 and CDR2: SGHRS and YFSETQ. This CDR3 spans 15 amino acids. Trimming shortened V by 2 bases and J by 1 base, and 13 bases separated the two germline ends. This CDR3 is CASSLSGDLSYEQYF. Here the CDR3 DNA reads TGCGCCAGCAGCTTATCGGGGGATCTTTCCTACGAGCAGTACTTC.

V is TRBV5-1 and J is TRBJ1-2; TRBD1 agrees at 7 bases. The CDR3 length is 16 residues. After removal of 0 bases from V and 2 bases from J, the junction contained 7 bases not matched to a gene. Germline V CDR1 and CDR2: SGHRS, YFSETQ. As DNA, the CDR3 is TGCGCCAGCAGCTTGGCCTCGCAGGGGGAGAACTATGGCTACACCTTC. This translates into CASSLASQGENYGYTF.

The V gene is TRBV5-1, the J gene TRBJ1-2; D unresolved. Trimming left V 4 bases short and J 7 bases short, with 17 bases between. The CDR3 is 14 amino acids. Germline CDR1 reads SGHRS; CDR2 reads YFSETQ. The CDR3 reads CASSVDGRSAGYTF. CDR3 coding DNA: TGCGCCAGCAGCGTCGACGGACGTAGCGCTGGCTACACCTTC. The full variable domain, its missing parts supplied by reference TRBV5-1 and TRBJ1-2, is KAGVTQTPRYLIKTRGQQVTLSCSPISGHRSVSWYQQTPGQGLQFLFEYFSETQRNKGNFPGRFSGRQFSNSRSEMNVSTLELGDSALYLCASSVDGRSAGYTFGSGTRLTVV.

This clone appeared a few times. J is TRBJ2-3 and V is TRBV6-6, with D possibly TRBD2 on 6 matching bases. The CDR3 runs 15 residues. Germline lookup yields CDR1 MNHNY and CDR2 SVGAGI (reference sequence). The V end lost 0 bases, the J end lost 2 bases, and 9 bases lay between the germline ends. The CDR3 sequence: CASSYSAGTTDTQYF. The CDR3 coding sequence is TGTGCCAGCAGTTACTCGGCGGGAACCACAGATACGCAGTATTTT.

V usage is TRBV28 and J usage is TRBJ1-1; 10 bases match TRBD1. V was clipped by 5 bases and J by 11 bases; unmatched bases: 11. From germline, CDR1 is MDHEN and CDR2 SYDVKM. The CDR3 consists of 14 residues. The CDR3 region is CASSTPGQGRGAFF. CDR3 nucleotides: TGTGCCAGCAGTACTCCGGGACAGGGGCGGGGTGCTTTCTTT.

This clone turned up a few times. The CDR3 nucleotides are TGTGCCACCAGCAGAGATCGAGGACTTGAAGCTTTCTTT. This codes for CATSRDRGLEAFF. J is TRBJ1-1 and V is TRBV15; D remains ambiguous. The germline V gene has CDR1 LNHNV and CDR2 YYDKDF (reference sequence). The CDR3 spans 13 residues. V was shortened by 0 bases and J by 7 bases, with 9 bases between the two germline ends.

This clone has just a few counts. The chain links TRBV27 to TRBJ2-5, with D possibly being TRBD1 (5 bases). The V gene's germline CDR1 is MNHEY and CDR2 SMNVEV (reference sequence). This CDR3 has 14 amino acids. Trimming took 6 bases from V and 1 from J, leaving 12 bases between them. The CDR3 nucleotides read TGTGCCAGCAGCCGGACATCCCTCCAAGAGACCCAGTACTTC. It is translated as CASSRTSLQETQYF.

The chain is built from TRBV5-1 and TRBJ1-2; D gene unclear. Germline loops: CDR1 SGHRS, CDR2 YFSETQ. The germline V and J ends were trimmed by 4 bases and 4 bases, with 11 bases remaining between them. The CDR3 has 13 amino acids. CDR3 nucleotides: TGCGCCAGCAGCCCCCGGGAGCCCTATGGCTACACCTTC. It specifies CASSPREPYGYTF.

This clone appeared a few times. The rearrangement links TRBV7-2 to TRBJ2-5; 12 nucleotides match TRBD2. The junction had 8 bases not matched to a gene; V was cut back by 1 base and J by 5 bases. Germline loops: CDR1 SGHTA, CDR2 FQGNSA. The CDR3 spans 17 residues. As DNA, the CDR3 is TGTGCCAGCAGCTTAGGAACGACTAGCGGGAGAGGGGAGACCCAGTACTTC. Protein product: CASSLGTTSGRGETQYF. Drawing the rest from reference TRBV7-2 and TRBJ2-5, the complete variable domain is GAGVSQSPSNKVTEKGKDVELRCDPISGHTALYWYRQSLGQGLEFLIYFQGNSAPDKSGLPSDRFSAERTGGSVSTLTIQRTQQEDSAVYLCASSLGTTSGRGETQYFGPGTRLLVL.

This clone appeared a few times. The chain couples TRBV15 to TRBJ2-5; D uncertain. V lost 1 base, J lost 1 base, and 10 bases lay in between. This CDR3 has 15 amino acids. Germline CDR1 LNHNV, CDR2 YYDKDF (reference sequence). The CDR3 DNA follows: TGTGCCACCAGCAGAGCCCCCAGTTCCCAAGAGACCCAGTACTTC. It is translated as CATSRAPSSQETQYF.

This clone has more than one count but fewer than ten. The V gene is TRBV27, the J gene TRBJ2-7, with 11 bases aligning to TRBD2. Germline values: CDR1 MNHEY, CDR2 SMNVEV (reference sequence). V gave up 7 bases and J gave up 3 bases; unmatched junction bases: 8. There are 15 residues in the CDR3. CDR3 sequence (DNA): TGTGCCAGCATCGCGGAGGGGACTAGCGGCTACGAGCAGTACTTC. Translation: CASIAEGTSGYEQYF.

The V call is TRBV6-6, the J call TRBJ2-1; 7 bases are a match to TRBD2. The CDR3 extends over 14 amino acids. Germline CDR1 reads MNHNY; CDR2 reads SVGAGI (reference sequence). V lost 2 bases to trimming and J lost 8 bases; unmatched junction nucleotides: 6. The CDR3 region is CASSYGQGGHEQFF. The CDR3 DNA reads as TGTGCCAGCAGTTACGGGCAGGGAGGGCATGAGCAGTTCTTC.